Here is one TCR beta chain with its context. This specimen belongs to a study of blood T cell repertoires in COVID-19. About the research overall: Samples representing acute and convalescent COVID-19 were sourced from the United States, Italy and Spain. PBMCs, B-cell-depleted T cells, or T cells were the source of the cDNA or gDNA that made up the material.

Germline V CDR1 and CDR2: MNHEY, SVGEGT. The CDR3 length is 13 residues. Deletions cut 4 bases from V and 2 bases from J, with 9 bases between. During active infection, Seattle patients enrolled and were then monitored through disease. The repertoire was sequenced with immunoSEQ multiplex PCR; TCRdb's copy has only in-frame clones and lacks some. The table has around 300,000 clones, 75% to 90% seen once. The source material was peripheral blood. V is TRBV6-2 or TRBV6-3 and J is TRBJ2-7; TRBD2 might be the D (6 bases). The clonotype comes from a woman in her 50s with COVID-19, enrolled during active disease. In DNA, the CDR3 is TGTGCCAGCAGTTGGGCGGGACCCTACGAGCAGTACTTC. Translation gives CASSWAGPYEQYF.